The rows below give T cell receptor beta chains drawn from one sample of a study of T cell responses to AZD1222 COVID-19 vaccine. The protocol was immunoSEQ multiplex PCR, while the TCRdb copy is restricted to in-frame clones and leaves out a portion. The table shows some 170,000 clones, with around 89% occurring only once. This material consisted of peripheral blood, taken 28 days after the second dose of the MenACWY control vaccine. The receptor source for this set is an adult who received the MenACWY meningococcal vaccine as a control. Each CDR3 is given with its conserved first and last residue. The order of the fields is CDR3 length, J gene, V gene, clone size, D gene, CDR3 DNA, CDR3 protein. D genes are given only for firm matches. Size values are once, few and many counts, or a class for expanded clones, and some rows have none.

>15|TRBJ2-7|TRBV18|NA|NA
TGTGCCAGCTCACCCGACTATAACGTTGTAGCCGAGCAGTACTTC
CASSPDYNVVAEQYF
>15|TRBJ2-7|TRBV5-5|few|NA
TGTGCCAGCAGCTCCAAAACGACTCCTTCCTACGAGCAGTACTTC
CASSSKTTPSYEQYF
>12|TRBJ2-3|TRBV3-1/TRBV3-2|NA|NA
TGTGCCAGCAGATCGGCGTCAGATACGCAGTATTTT
CASRSASDTQYF
>13|TRBJ1-1|TRBV12-3/TRBV12-4|NA|NA
TGTGCCAGCAGTGCGGGCCTGAACACTGAAGCTTTCTTT
CASSAGLNTEAFF
>17|TRBJ2-7|TRBV5-5|NA|TRBD1
TGTGCCAGCAGCTTCCGCCCGGGACAGGGGATGTCCTACGAGCAGTACTTC
CASSFRPGQGMSYEQYF
>13|TRBJ2-7|TRBV10-3|NA|NA
TGTGCCATCAGCCTACAGGGTCCTCGCGAGCAGTACTTC
CAISLQGPREQYF
>15|TRBJ1-5|TRBV10-2|NA|TRBD1
TGCGCCAGCATGCCCAGGACAGGGGGAAATCAGCCCCAGCATTTT
CASMPRTGGNQPQHF
>15|TRBJ1-2|TRBV27|NA|NA
TGTGCCAGCAGTTTAGGGGTAGGAGCTAACTATGGCTACACCTTC
CASSLGVGANYGYTF
>16|TRBJ1-6|TRBV6-5|NA|TRBD1
TGTGCCAGCAGTTACAGACCACAGGGGGCAAGTTCACCCCTCCACTTT
CASSYRPQGASSPLHF
>15|TRBJ2-2|TRBV11-3|NA|NA
TGTGCCAGCAGCTCCCTAGGAGGGAACACCGGGGAGCTGTTTTTT
CASSSLGGNTGELFF
>15|TRBJ1-1|TRBV7-2|NA|TRBD1
TGTGCCAGCAGCTTATCGGCAGGGGGCAGAACTGAAGCTTTCTTT
CASSLSAGGRTEAFF
>16|TRBJ2-3|TRBV28|NA|NA
TGTGCCAGCACCAACGGGACCATCCACGTCACAGATACGCAGTATTTT
CASTNGTIHVTDTQYF
>17|TRBJ2-7|TRBV5-1|NA|NA
TGCGCCAGCAGCTTAGGGTCCGGCGGGCCGAGCTCCTACGAGCAGTACTTC
CASSLGSGGPSSYEQYF
>19|TRBJ1-5|TRBV7-9|NA|TRBD1
TGTGCCAGCAGCTTAGTTGAGACAGGGTGGTTCGGGAGCAATCAGCCCCAGCATTTT
CASSLVETGWFGSNQPQHF
>15|TRBJ1-5|TRBV19|NA|NA
TGTGCCAGTACCATAACAGGGAGGGTCAATCAGCCCCAGCATTTT
CASTITGRVNQPQHF
>14|TRBJ2-4|TRBV29-1|NA|TRBD2
TGCAGCGCTGGACTAGCGGGGGCAAAAAACATTCAGTACTTC
CSAGLAGAKNIQYF
>9|TRBJ2-7|TRBV6-5|NA|NA
TGTGCCAGCGGATCAGAGCAGTACTTC
CASGSEQYF
>21|TRBJ1-2|TRBV6-2/TRBV6-3|NA|NA
TGTGCCAGCAGTTACGCGGCCTCCGACAGTGAAACCACCCTGCATAACTATGGCTACACCTTC
CASSYAASDSETTLHNYGYTF
>14|TRBJ1-2|TRBV3-1/TRBV3-2|NA|NA
TGTGCCAGCAGCCACCTCGGCACTCACTATGGCTACACCTTC
CASSHLGTHYGYTF
>14|TRBJ1-5|TRBV20-1|NA|NA
TGCAGTGCTAGTTTCCGGCCGTTGGAACAGCCCCAGCATTTT
CSASFRPLEQPQHF
>16|TRBJ2-5|TRBV9|once|TRBD2
TGTGCCAGCAGCGTCCTAGCGGGAGGGTCTTGGGAGACCCAGTACTTC
CASSVLAGGSWETQYF
>16|TRBJ2-2|TRBV5-3|once|NA
TGTGCCAGAAGCCCCTGGACGGCTCCGAACACCGGGGAGCTGTTTTTT
CARSPWTAPNTGELFF
>15|TRBJ1-2|TRBV28|NA|NA
TGTGCCAGCATGTTGTCCTCGGACAGAACATATGGCTACACCTTC
CASMLSSDRTYGYTF
>16|TRBJ1-1|TRBV7-2|NA|TRBD1
TGTGCCAGCAGCCTCGGGACAGGGGGGATGAACACTGAAGCTTTCTTT
CASSLGTGGMNTEAFF
>15|TRBJ2-1|TRBV6-1|NA|NA
TGTGCCAGCAGTGATTGGCAGGGGGGTTCCAATGAGCAGTTCTTC
CASSDWQGGSNEQFF
>16|TRBJ2-3|TRBV5-4|NA|NA
TGTGCCAGCACGCCCGGACGGAGAATCAGCACAGATACGCAGTATTTT
CASTPGRRISTDTQYF
>17|TRBJ2-1|TRBV28|NA|NA
TGTGCCAGCAGCTCACTCCCTGGAGGGTTGAGTCACAATGAGCAGTTCTTC
CASSSLPGGLSHNEQFF